This T cell receptor beta chain was obtained from a study of human T cells and chemical hapten exposure. Separate cDNA molecules received unique molecular identifiers, which the library attached to them. TCRdb called the RACE reads again in MiXCR, with one record for every CDR3 protein. The data show some 77,000 distinct CDR3 sequences, about 9.3% seen once. The sample's time point: patch test 1, 2 weeks after DPC sensitization. This sample's treatment: therapeutic diphenylcyclopropenone sensitization with weekly scalp DPC. The donor pool consisted of alopecia patients aged 18 to 70 years, considered suitable for DPC. The sample holds a few counts of this clonotype. The clonotype comes from a woman aged 45-65 years with alopecia areata. Some clones in this sample may be carry-over from other donors' samples. The input for sequencing was whole blood, taken in connection with sensitization to the hapten diphenylcyclopropenone (DPC).

The chain's CDR3 is CASSPPRSTDTQYF. In DNA form, the CDR3 reads TGTGCCAGCAGTCCCCCCCGGAGCACAGATACGCAGTATTTT. The V gene is TRBV12-3 or TRBV12-4, the J gene TRBJ2-3; no clear D gene. V was cut by 5 bases and J by 0 bases, with 9 bases left in between. CDR3 size: 14 residues.